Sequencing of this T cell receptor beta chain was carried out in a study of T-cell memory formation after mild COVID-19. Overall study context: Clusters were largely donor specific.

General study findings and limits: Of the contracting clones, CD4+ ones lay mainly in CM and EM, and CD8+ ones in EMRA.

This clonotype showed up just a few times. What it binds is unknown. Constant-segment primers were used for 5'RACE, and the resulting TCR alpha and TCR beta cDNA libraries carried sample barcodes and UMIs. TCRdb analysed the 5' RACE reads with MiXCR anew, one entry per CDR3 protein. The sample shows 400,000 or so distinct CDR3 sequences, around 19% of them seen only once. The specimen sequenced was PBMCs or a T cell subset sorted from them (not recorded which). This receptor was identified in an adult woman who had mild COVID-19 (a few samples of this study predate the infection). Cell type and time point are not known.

CDR3 in DNA: TGTGCCAGCAGCTTAACGCGGACCTACGAGCAGTACTTC. It specifies CASSLTRTYEQYF. The J gene is TRBJ2-7, the V gene TRBV5-5; D is ambiguous. The ends were cut back, 2 bases at V and 2 bases at J, with 8 bases in the middle. The V gene's germline CDR1 is SGHKS and CDR2 YYEKEE (reference sequence). This CDR3 comprises 13 residues.